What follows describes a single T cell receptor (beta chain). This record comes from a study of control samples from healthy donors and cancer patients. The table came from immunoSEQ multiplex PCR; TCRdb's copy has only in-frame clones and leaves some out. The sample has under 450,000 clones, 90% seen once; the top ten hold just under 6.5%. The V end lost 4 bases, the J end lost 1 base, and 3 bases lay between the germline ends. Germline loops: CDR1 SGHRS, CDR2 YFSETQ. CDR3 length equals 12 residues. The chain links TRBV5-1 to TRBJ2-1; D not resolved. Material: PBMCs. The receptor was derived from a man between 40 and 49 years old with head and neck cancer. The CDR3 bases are TGCGCCAGCAGCCCTTCCTACAATGAGCAGTTCTTC. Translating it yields CASSPSYNEQFF.